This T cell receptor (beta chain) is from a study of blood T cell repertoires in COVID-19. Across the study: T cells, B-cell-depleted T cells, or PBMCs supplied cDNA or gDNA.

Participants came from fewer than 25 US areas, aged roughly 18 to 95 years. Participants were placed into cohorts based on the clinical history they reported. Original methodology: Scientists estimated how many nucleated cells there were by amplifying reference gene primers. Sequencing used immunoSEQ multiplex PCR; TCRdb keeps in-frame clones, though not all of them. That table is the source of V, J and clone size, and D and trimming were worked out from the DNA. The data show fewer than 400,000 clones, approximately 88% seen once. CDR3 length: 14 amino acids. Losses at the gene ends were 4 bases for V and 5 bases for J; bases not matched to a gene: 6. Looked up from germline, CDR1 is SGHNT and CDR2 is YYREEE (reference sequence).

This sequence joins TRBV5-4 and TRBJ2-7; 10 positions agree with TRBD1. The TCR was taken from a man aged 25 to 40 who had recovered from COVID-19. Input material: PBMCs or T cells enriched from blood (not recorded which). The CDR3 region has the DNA TGTGCCAGCAGCAGTCGGGACAGGGGCAACGAGCAGTACTTC. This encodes CASSSRDRGNEQYF.